A single sample is the source of the 8 T cell receptor beta chains below, sequenced in a study of cytomegalovirus exposure and HLA in healthy donors. A multiplex PCR was run with 60 Vbeta primers and 13 Jbeta primers. Clones were read by immunoSEQ multiplex PCR, and TCRdb kept only the in-frame ones, dropping some. The repertoire includes roughly 50,000 clones, roughly 75% of them detected once, and under 8% sits in the top ten. The specimen was PBMCs. The receptors were gathered from a man aged 25 to 45 in good health and CMV-seropositive.

This chain links TRBV28 with TRBJ2-7, with 10 bases fitting TRBD2. Germline-derived CDR1 and CDR2 are MDHEN and SYDVKM. With 5 bases clipped from V and 1 base from J, the junction kept 2 bases outside the gene matches. CDR3 length: 14 amino acids. This CDR3 reads CASSLLAGSYEQYF. CDR3 DNA sequence: TGTGCCAGCAGTCTACTAGCGGGGTCCTACGAGCAGTACTTC.

The gene calls are TRBV29-1 and TRBJ2-7, with 10 bases that match TRBD1. This CDR3 is 15 amino acids long. From germline, CDR1 is SQVTM and CDR2 ANQGSEA. V was clipped by 4 bases and J by 0 bases; unmatched bases: 6. CDR3 protein: CSVVGGTGASYEQYF. The CDR3 DNA reads as TGCAGCGTTGTGGGAGGGACAGGGGCCTCCTACGAGCAGTACTTC.

This chain joins TRBV4-2 and TRBJ2-7, with 7 bases lining up with TRBD1. Per germline, CDR1 LGHNA and CDR2 YNFKEQ. V was clipped by 4 bases and J by 3 bases; unmatched bases: 12. The CDR3 is made up of 16 amino acids. The CDR3 bases are TGTGCCAGCAGCCCTACCTCGACAGGGTACCGCTACGAGCAGTACTTC. Translation: CASSPTSTGYRYEQYF.

CDR3 protein: CASSFNRGNEQYF. The DNA for the CDR3 is TGTGCCAGCAGTTTCAACAGGGGCAACGAGCAGTACTTC. This chain connects TRBV27 to TRBJ2-5, with TRBD1 identical over 7 bases. Judging by the DNA end, TRBJ2-7 fits better; the J call may be wrong. CDR3 size: 13 residues. Looked up from germline, CDR1 is MNHEY and CDR2 is SMNVEV (reference sequence).

This clone was picked up a small number of times. This CDR3 reads CASSKRTGSNQPQHF. The CDR3 DNA follows: TGTGCCAGCAGCAAAAGGACAGGGAGCAATCAGCCCCAGCATTTT. V usage is TRBV21-1 and J usage is TRBJ1-5; the table names TRBD1, a call not compared with the DNA. TRBV21-1 is labeled a pseudogene. The CDR3 contains 15 residues.

The rearrangement uses TRBV19 and TRBJ1-1; the D is unclear. CDR1 and CDR2 from the germline V gene are LNHDA and SQIVND (reference sequence). The V end lost 5 bases, the J end lost 1 base, and 8 bases lay between the germline ends. The CDR3 runs 13 residues. The CDR3 loop reads CASSVTRNTEAFF. The CDR3, as DNA: TGTGCCAGTAGTGTTACAAGGAACACTGAAGCTTTCTTT.

In this sample, this clone turned up a few times. The chain has TRBV6-5 and TRBJ2-2; 9 bases agree with TRBD2. Per the germline V gene, CDR1 is MNHEY and CDR2 is SVGAGI. After removal of 8 bases from V and 5 bases from J, the junction contained 3 bases not matched to a gene. The CDR3 runs to 13 residues. The CDR3 spells CASSTSGTGELFF. DNA for the CDR3: TGTGCCAGCTCGACTAGCGGAACCGGGGAGCTGTTTTTT.

V is TRBV13 and J is TRBJ2-7; 10 bases agree with TRBD2. Germline V gene data show CDR1 as PRHDT and CDR2 as FYEKMQ (reference sequence). The V and J ends lost 0 bases and 0 bases, in that order; junction bases with no gene match: 11. CDR3 length: 19 residues. The chain's CDR3 is CASSLGFRLAGVFSYEQYF. In DNA, the CDR3 is TGTGCCAGCAGCTTAGGTTTTCGGCTAGCGGGGGTTTTCTCCTACGAGCAGTACTTC.